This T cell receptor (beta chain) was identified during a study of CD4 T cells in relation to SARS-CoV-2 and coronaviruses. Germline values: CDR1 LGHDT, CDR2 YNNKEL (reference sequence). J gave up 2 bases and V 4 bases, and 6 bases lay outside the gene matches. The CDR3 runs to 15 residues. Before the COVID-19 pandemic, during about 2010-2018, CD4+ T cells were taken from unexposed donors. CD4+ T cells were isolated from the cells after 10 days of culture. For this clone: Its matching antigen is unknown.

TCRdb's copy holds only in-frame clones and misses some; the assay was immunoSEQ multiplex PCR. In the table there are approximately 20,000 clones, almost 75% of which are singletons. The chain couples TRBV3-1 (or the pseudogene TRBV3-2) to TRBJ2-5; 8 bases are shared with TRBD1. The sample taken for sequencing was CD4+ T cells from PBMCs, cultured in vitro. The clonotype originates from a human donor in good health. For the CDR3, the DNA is TGTGCCAGCAGCCGCTCGAGGACAGGGCAAGAGACCCAGTACTTC. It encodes CASSRSRTGQETQYF.